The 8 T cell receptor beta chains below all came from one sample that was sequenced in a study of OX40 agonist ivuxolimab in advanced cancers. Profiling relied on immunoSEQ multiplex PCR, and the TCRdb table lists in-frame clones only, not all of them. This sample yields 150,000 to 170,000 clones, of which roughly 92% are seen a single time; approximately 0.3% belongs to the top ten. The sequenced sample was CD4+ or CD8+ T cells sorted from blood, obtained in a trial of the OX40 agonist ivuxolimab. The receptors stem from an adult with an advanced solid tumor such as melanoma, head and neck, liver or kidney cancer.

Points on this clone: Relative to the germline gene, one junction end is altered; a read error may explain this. The CDR3, as DNA: TGTGCTAGCAGCTTCAGACAGGGGAATGAGCAGTTCTTC. It codes for CASSFRQGNEQFF. V is TRBV7-7 and J is TRBJ2-1; 8 bases line up with TRBD1. Germline values: CDR1 SSHAT, CDR2 FNYEAQ (reference sequence). The CDR3 consists of 13 residues.

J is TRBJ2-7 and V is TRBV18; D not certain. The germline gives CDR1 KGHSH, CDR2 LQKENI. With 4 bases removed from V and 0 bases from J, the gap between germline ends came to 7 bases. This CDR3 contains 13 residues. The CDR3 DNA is TGTGCCAGCTCACGGGGAAGCTCCTACGAGCAGTACTTC. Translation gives CASSRGSSYEQYF.

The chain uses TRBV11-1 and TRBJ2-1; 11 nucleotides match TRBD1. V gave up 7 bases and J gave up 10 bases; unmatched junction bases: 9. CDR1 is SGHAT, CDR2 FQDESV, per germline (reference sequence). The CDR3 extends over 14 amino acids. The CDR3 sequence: CASNQDRGPVEQFF. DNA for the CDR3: TGTGCCAGCAACCAGGACAGGGGGCCGGTGGAGCAGTTCTTC.

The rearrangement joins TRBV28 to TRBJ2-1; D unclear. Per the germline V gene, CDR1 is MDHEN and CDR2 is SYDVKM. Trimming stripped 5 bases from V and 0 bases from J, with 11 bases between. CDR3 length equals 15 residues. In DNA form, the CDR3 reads TGTGCCAGCAGTGGCCCGGTGGTCTCCTACAATGAGCAGTTCTTC. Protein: CASSGPVVSYNEQFF.

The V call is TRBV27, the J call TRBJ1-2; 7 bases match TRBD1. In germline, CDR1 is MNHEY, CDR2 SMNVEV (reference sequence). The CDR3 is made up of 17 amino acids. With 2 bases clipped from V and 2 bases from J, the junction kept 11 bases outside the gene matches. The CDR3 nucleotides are TGTGCCAGCAGTTTAGCCGGGACAGCTTCAGAGAACTATGGCTACACCTTC. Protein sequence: CASSLAGTASENYGYTF.

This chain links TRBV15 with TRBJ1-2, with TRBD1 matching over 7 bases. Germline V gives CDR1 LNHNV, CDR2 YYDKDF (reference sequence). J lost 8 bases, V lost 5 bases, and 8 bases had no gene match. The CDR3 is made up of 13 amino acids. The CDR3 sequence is CATSEGTVRGYTF. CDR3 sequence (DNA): TGTGCCACCAGCGAAGGGACAGTGCGGGGCTACACCTTC. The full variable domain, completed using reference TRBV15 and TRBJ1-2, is DAMVIQNPRYQVTQFGKPVTLSCSQTLNHNVMYWYQQKSSQAPKLLFHYYDKDFNNEADTPDNFQSRRPNTSFCFLDIRSPGLGDTAMYLCATSEGTVRGYTFGSGTRLTVV.

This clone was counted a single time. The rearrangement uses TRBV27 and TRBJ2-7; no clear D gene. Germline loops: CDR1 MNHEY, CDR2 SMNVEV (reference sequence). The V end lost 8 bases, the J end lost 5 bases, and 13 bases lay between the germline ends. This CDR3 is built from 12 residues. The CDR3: CASPPGRDEQYF. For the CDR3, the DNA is TGTGCCAGCCCCCCGGGCCGGGACGAGCAGTACTTC.

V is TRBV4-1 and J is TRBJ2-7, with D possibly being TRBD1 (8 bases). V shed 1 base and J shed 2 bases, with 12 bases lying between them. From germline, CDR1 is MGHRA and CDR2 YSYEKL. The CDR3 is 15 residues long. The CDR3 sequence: CASSQATGGAYEQYF. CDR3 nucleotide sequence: TGCGCCAGCAGCCAAGCTACAGGGGGGGCCTACGAGCAGTACTTC.